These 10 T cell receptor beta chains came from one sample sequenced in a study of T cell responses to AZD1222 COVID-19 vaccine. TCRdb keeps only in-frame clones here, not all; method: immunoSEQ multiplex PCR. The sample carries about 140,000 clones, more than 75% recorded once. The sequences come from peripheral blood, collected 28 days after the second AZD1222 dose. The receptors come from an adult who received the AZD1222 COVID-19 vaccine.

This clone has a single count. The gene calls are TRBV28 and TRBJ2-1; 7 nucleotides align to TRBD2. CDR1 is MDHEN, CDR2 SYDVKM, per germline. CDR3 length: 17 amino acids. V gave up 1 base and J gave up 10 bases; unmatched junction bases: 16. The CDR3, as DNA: TGTGCCAGCAGTTTATTGAAACTAGCGCCAGAATCGGGGGAGCAGTTCTTC. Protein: CASSLLKLAPESGEQFF.

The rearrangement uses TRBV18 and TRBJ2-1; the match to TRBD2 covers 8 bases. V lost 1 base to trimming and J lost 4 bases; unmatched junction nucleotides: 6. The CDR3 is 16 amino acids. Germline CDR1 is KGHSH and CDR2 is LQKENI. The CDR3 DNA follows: TGTGCCAGCTCACCACGATCCGCGGGGGGTTACAATGAGCAGTTCTTC. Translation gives CASSPRSAGGYNEQFF.

CDR3: CASTLLGLQGTSNQPQHF. In DNA, the CDR3 is TGTGCCAGTACCCTGCTCGGTTTACAGGGAACAAGCAATCAGCCCCAGCATTTT. The chain combines TRBV19 with TRBJ1-5; D may be TRBD1 (6 bases). Trimming removed 7 bases from V and 1 base from J, with 23 bases in between. The CDR3 has 18 residues. Per germline, CDR1 LNHDA and CDR2 SQIVND (reference sequence). Variable domain in full (rest from reference TRBV19 and TRBJ1-5): DGGITQSPKYLFRKEGQNVTLSCEQNLNHDAMYWYRQDPGQGLRLIYYSQIVNDFQKGDIAEGYSVSREKKESFPLTVTSAQKNPTAFYLCASTLLGLQGTSNQPQHFGDGTRLSIL.

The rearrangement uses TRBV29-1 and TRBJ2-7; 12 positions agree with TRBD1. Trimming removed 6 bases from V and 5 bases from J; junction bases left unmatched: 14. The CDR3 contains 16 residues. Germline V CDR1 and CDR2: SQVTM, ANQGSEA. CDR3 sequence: CSVAHSLRDRGHEQYF. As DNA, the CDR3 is TGCAGCGTCGCTCACTCCCTCCGGGACAGGGGGCACGAGCAGTACTTC.

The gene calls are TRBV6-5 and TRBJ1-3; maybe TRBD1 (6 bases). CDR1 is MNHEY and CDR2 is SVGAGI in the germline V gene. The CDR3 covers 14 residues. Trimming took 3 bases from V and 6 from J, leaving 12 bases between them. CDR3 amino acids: CASSYRGGENTIYF. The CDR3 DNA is TGTGCCAGCAGTTATCGAGGGGGGGAAAACACCATATATTTT.

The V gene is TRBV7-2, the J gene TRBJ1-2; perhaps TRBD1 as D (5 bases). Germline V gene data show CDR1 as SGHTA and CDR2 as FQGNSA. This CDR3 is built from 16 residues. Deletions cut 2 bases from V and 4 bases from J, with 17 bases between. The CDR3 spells CASSLIFGGRVYGYTF. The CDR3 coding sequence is TGTGCCAGCAGCTTAATTTTCGGGGGTCGTGTCTATGGCTACACCTTC.

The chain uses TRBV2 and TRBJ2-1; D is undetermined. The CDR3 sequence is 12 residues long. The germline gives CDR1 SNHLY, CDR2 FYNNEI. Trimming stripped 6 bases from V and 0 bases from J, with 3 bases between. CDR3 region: CASRDSYNEQFF. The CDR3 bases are TGTGCCAGCAGGGACTCCTACAATGAGCAGTTCTTC.

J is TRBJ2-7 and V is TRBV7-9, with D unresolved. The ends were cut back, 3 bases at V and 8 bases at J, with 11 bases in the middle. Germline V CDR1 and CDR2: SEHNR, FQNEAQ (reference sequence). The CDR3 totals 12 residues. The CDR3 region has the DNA TGTGCCAGCAGCTTTGGAAGCTTGAAGCAGTACTTC. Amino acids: CASSFGSLKQYF. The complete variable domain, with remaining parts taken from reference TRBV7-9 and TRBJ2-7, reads DTGVSQNPRHKITKRGQNVTFRCDPISEHNRLYWYRQTLGQGPEFLTYFQNEAQLEKSRLLSDRFSAERPKGSFSTLEIQRTEQGDSAMYLCASSFGSLKQYFGPGTRLTVT.

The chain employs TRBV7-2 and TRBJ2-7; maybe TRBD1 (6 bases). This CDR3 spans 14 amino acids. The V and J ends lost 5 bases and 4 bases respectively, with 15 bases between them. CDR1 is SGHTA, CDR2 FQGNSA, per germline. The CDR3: CASSPRQVQYEQYF. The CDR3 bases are TGTGCCAGCAGCCCGAGACAGGTCCAGTACGAGCAGTACTTC.

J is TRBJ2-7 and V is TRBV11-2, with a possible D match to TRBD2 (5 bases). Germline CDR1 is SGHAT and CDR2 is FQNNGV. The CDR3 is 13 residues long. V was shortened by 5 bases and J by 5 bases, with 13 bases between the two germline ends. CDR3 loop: CASSESAGDEQYF. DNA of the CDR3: TGTGCCAGCAGCGAATCAGCCGGGGACGAGCAGTACTTC.